The next 8 T cell receptor beta chains were all read from a single sample in a study of OX40 agonist ivuxolimab in advanced cancers. Sequenced by immunoSEQ multiplex PCR; TCRdb stores in-frame clones only, minus some. The table lists 75,000 to 80,000 clones, around 88% of them singletons. Here the sequenced sample was CD4+ or CD8+ T cells sorted from blood, taken in a trial of the OX40 agonist ivuxolimab. These TCRs come from an adult with an advanced solid tumor such as melanoma, head and neck, liver or kidney cancer.

The chain has TRBV6-5 and TRBJ2-7; no clear D gene. The CDR3 is 12 amino acids. Germline V gene data show CDR1 as MNHEY and CDR2 as SVGAGI. The ends were cut back, 4 bases at V and 3 bases at J, with 7 bases in the middle. The chain's CDR3 is CASSSSRYEQYF. The CDR3 DNA sequence: TGTGCCAGCAGTTCCTCACGCTACGAGCAGTACTTC.

This chain connects TRBV5-1 to TRBJ1-2; D gene uncertain. The CDR3 sequence is 13 residues long. The V end was cut by 2 bases, the J end by 4 bases, with 9 bases between. From germline, CDR1 is SGHRS and CDR2 YFSETQ. CDR3 loop: CASSFSFSYGYTF. The DNA of the CDR3 is TGCGCCAGCAGCTTTAGTTTTTCCTATGGCTACACCTTC. Full variable domain (rest looked up from reference TRBV5-1 and TRBJ1-2): KAGVTQTPRYLIKTRGQQVTLSCSPISGHRSVSWYQQTPGQGLQFLFEYFSETQRNKGNFPGRFSGRQFSNSRSEMNVSTLELGDSALYLCASSFSFSYGYTFGSGTRLTVV.

V usage is TRBV30 and J usage is TRBJ2-2; D is uncertain. V lost 4 bases, J lost 6 bases, and 6 bases lay in between. The CDR3 covers 11 residues. Germline-derived CDR1 and CDR2 are GTSNPN and SVGIG (reference sequence). The CDR3 DNA reads TGTGCCTGGAAAGGAGCCGGGGAGCTGTTTTTT. It yields the protein CAWKGAGELFF.

The rearrangement joins TRBV19 to TRBJ1-2, with TRBD1 matching over 11 bases. In germline, CDR1 is LNHDA, CDR2 SQIVND (reference sequence). With V trimmed by 4 bases and J by 8 bases, 6 bases remained unmatched. This CDR3 has 14 amino acids. This chain's CDR3 is CASSNPDRGPGYTF. The CDR3 DNA reads as TGTGCCAGTAGTAATCCGGACAGGGGGCCCGGCTACACCTTC.

The chain combines TRBV30 with TRBJ2-3; D is possibly TRBD2 (5 bases). The CDR3 runs 14 residues. Trimming pared 3 bases from V and 5 bases from J, leaving 15 bases between. Germline assignment: CDR1 GTSNPN and CDR2 SVGIG (reference sequence). CDR3 DNA sequence: TGTGCCTGGAGGGACTCCGGACTTGTAGATACGCAGTATTTT. Translated, it gives CAWRDSGLVDTQYF. The whole variable domain, filled in from reference TRBV30 and TRBJ2-3, reads SQTIHQWPATLVQPVGSPLSLECTVEGTSNPNLYWYRQAAGRGLQLLFYSVGIGQISSEVPQNLSASRPQDRQFILSSKKLLLSDSGFYLCAWRDSGLVDTQYFGPGTRLTVL.

The genes are TRBV5-6 and TRBJ1-2, with TRBD1 as a possible D gene (5 bases). CDR1 and CDR2 (germline): SGHDT, YYEEEE. The CDR3 spans 13 residues. V lost 6 bases and J lost 8, with 17 bases in between. CDR3 region: CASTFWGLGGYTF. The DNA of the CDR3 is TGTGCCAGCACCTTTTGGGGCCTGGGGGGCTACACCTTC.

The chain joins TRBV6-6 to TRBJ1-5; tentatively, D is TRBD1 (5 bases). V lost 0 bases and J lost 4, with 10 bases in between. The CDR3 sequence is 15 residues long. Germline-derived CDR1 and CDR2 are MNHNY and SVGAGI (reference sequence). The chain's CDR3 is CASSYSGTGNQPQHF. Written as DNA, the CDR3 is TGTGCCAGCAGTTACTCCGGGACGGGGAATCAGCCCCAGCATTTT.

V is TRBV6-5 and J is TRBJ1-1; TRBD1 matches at 10 bases. The CDR3 spans 14 residues. Germline CDR1 and CDR2: MNHEY and SVGAGI. V shed 7 bases and J 3 bases; nucleotides not matched to a gene: 5. As DNA, the CDR3 is TGTGCCAGCAACCAGGACAGGGGGGACACTGAAGCTTTCTTT. It codes for CASNQDRGDTEAFF.